Listed below are T cell receptor beta chains from one sample, sequenced in a study of PD-1 blockade in classical Hodgkin lymphoma. Method: immunoSEQ multiplex PCR; TCRdb's copy keeps in-frame clones and lacks some. This sample has tens of thousands of clones, with nearly 90% found just once. The sample here was peripheral blood mononuclear cells (PBMCs), taken before the fourth cycle of nivolumab. The origin of the receptors is a human donor with classical Hodgkin lymphoma. Both conserved end residues are part of each CDR3. D genes are given only for firm matches. Expanded clones are given a class, and other clones once, few, many or no size at all.

J gene	V gene	D gene	clone size	CDR3 protein	CDR3 DNA
TRBJ2-7	TRBV5-1	-	-	CASSLEGTYEQYF	TGCGCCAGCAGCTTGGAAGGAACCTACGAGCAGTACTTC
TRBJ2-6	TRBV5-1	TRBD1	-	CASRQGAAGANVLTF	TGCGCCAGTAGACAGGGAGCTGCTGGGGCCAACGTCCTGACTTTC
TRBJ2-7	TRBV27	-	-	CASRSLPTSTYEQYF	TGTGCCAGCAGATCTCTCCCGACTAGTACCTACGAGCAGTACTTC
TRBJ1-4	TRBV30	-	-	CAWSLGSNEKLFF	TGTGCCTGGAGTTTAGGGTCCAACGAAAAACTGTTTTTT
TRBJ1-4	TRBV5-1	-	-	CASTAQGEKLFF	TGCGCCAGCACCGCGCAGGGAGAAAAACTGTTTTTT
TRBJ2-2	TRBV5-1	-	-	CASSRWTVTNTGELFF	TGCGCCAGCAGCCGCTGGACAGTGACGAACACCGGGGAGCTGTTTTTT
TRBJ2-5	TRBV27	-	-	CASKGVEGRSETQYF	TGTGCCAGTAAGGGGGTGGAAGGACGTTCAGAGACCCAGTACTTC
TRBJ1-1	TRBV7-2	TRBD1	-	CASSLGQGPFGDTEAFF	TGTGCCAGCAGCCTGGGACAGGGTCCTTTCGGGGATACTGAAGCTTTCTTT
TRBJ1-6	TRBV7-9	-	-	CASSLWFGGSPLHF	TGTGCCAGCAGCTTATGGTTCGGTGGTTCACCCCTCCACTTT
TRBJ2-6	TRBV7-3	TRBD2	-	CASSPQSGGALGANVLTF	TGTGCCAGCAGCCCCCAGAGCGGGGGGGCCCTCGGGGCCAACGTCCTGACTTTC
TRBJ2-3	TRBV19	-	-	CASTPLGDPGDTQYF	TGTGCCAGTACTCCGCTGGGAGATCCAGGGGATACGCAGTATTTT
TRBJ1-2	TRBV20-1	TRBD1	-	CSGDRGLGYTF	TGCTCCGGGGACAGGGGTCTTGGCTACACCTTC
TRBJ2-2	TRBV25-1	-	few	CASSESKGGPGELFF	TGTGCCAGCAGTGAATCAAAGGGTGGACCCGGGGAGCTGTTTTTT
TRBJ2-5	TRBV5-1	TRBD2	-	CASFLAGGKETQYF	TGCGCCAGCTTCCTAGCGGGGGGTAAGGAGACCCAGTACTTC
TRBJ1-2	TRBV27	TRBD1	-	CASRKGQGHGYTF	TGTGCCAGCAGAAAGGGACAGGGTCATGGCTACACCTTC
TRBJ2-7	TRBV28	-	few	CASSIAPSEQYF	TGTGCCAGCAGTATAGCCCCCTCCGAGCAGTACTTC
TRBJ1-1	TRBV5-1	-	-	CASSPPTGLAEAFF	TGCGCCAGCAGCCCTCCCACAGGGCTCGCTGAAGCTTTCTTT
TRBJ2-3	TRBV6-6	TRBD2	-	CASSRTSGGTDTQYF	TGTGCCAGCAGTCGTACTAGCGGGGGCACAGATACGCAGTATTTT
TRBJ1-1	TRBV5-1	-	-	CASSPQPMNTEAFF	TGCGCCAGCAGCCCGCAACCAATGAACACTGAAGCTTTCTTT
TRBJ1-2	TRBV5-1	TRBD1	-	CASSWDSAYGYTF	TGCGCCAGCAGCTGGGACAGCGCCTATGGCTACACCTTC
TRBJ2-7	TRBV29-1	-	-	CSVFTGAYEQYF	TGCAGCGTTTTTACAGGTGCCTACGAGCAGTACTTC
TRBJ1-5	TRBV9	-	-	CASSVDPGSGQPQHF	TGTGCCAGCAGCGTAGATCCAGGGTCAGGGCAGCCCCAGCATTTT
TRBJ1-2	TRBV6-1	TRBD1	few	CASSPGTGSGYTF	TGTGCCAGCAGTCCCGGGACAGGGTCTGGCTACACCTTC
TRBJ1-1	TRBV7-9	TRBD1	-	CASSLVGQGNTEAFF	TGTGCCAGCAGCTTAGTAGGACAGGGGAACACTGAAGCTTTCTTT
TRBJ2-3	TRBV6-4	TRBD1	-	CASSVTGGDGTDTQYF	TGTGCCAGCAGTGTCACAGGGGGCGACGGCACAGATACGCAGTATTTT
TRBJ2-2	TRBV5-5	-	-	CASSDDRFTGELFF	TGTGCTAGCAGCGACGACAGATTCACCGGGGAGCTGTTTTTT
TRBJ2-7	TRBV6-5	TRBD1	-	CASSYGDRGTDEQYF	TGTGCCAGCAGTTACGGGGACAGGGGAACGGACGAGCAGTACTTC
TRBJ2-3	TRBV6-4	-	-	CASSDAGWTDTQYF	TGTGCCAGCAGTGATGCCGGTTGGACAGATACGCAGTATTTT
TRBJ1-1	TRBV28	-	-	CASSITGRPENTEAFF	TGTGCCAGCAGCATAACGGGCCGCCCGGAGAACACTGAAGCTTTCTTT
TRBJ2-7	TRBV7-8	TRBD1	-	CASSLATGVEQYF	TGTGCCAGCAGCTTGGCCACAGGGGTCGAGCAGTACTTC
TRBJ1-1	TRBV18	-	-	CASSPGGSNTEAFF	TGTGCCAGCTCACCAGGAGGCTCGAACACTGAAGCTTTCTTT
TRBJ1-4	TRBV5-1	TRBD1	-	CASSSGQGAFEKLFF	TGCGCCAGCAGCAGTGGACAGGGGGCCTTTGAAAAACTGTTTTTT
TRBJ1-2	TRBV5-1	TRBD1	-	CASKAGTGANYGYTF	TGCGCCAGCAAGGCCGGGACAGGGGCCAACTATGGCTACACCTTC
TRBJ2-5	TRBV5-1	-	-	CASSLTLTGLGETQYF	TGCGCCAGCAGCTTGACCCTTACAGGGCTCGGGGAGACCCAGTACTTC
TRBJ2-3	TRBV7-9	-	once	CASNERLITDTQYF	TGTGCCAGCAACGAAAGGTTGATTACAGATACGCAGTATTTT
TRBJ2-1	TRBV7-9	TRBD1	-	CASSLTTGAEQFF	TGTGCCAGCAGCTTAACGACAGGGGCCGAGCAGTTCTTC
TRBJ2-1	TRBV6-5	-	-	CASSRPTSEQFF	TGTGCCAGCAGTCGCCCGACTAGTGAGCAGTTCTTC
TRBJ2-5	TRBV5-1	TRBD1	-	CASSIQGVGETQYF	TGCGCCAGCAGCATACAGGGGGTTGGTGAGACCCAGTACTTC
TRBJ1-1	TRBV19	-	-	CASSPGNQREAFF	TGTGCCAGTAGTCCTGGGAATCAGAGGGAAGCTTTCTTT
TRBJ2-5	TRBV6-5	-	-	CASRVDGLQETQYF	TGTGCCAGCAGGGTGGATGGACTCCAAGAGACCCAGTACTTC
TRBJ1-1	TRBV6-6	-	-	CASSTPEGAATEAFF	TGTGCCAGCAGCACCCCAGAAGGTGCGGCGACTGAAGCTTTCTTT
TRBJ2-7	TRBV6-6	-	once	CASREQGQTYEQYF	TGTGCCAGCCGAGAACAAGGCCAAACCTACGAGCAGTACTTC
TRBJ1-5	TRBV11-2	-	-	CASSLDRGQPQHF	TGTGCCAGCAGCTTAGATCGGGGTCAGCCCCAGCATTTT
TRBJ1-2	TRBV5-1	-	-	CASSFRPEPNYGYTF	TGCGCCAGCAGCTTCAGACCGGAGCCTAACTATGGCTACACCTTC
TRBJ1-1	TRBV7-9	-	-	CASSLANQAFF	TGTGCCAGCAGCTTAGCTAATCAAGCTTTCTTT
TRBJ2-7	TRBV28	-	-	CASSSGTYEQYF	TGTGCCAGCAGTTCAGGGACGTACGAGCAGTACTTC
TRBJ2-1	TRBV5-1	TRBD1	once	CASNRGNYNEQFF	TGCGCCAGCAACAGGGGCAACTACAATGAGCAGTTCTTC
TRBJ2-1	TRBV6-6	TRBD2	-	CASIAGGRNEQFF	TGTGCCAGCATAGCGGGGGGGCGGAATGAGCAGTTCTTC
TRBJ1-5	TRBV6-6	TRBD1	-	CASISSRTGGNQPQHF	TGTGCCAGCATATCTTCCCGGACAGGGGGAAATCAGCCCCAGCATTTT
TRBJ1-5	TRBV5-1	-	-	CASSLDGPARGGPQHF	TGCGCCAGCAGCTTGGATGGGCCGGCCAGGGGAGGGCCCCAGCATTTT
TRBJ2-2	TRBV28	TRBD1	-	CASSQGARDTGELFF	TGTGCCAGCAGTCAGGGGGCGCGGGACACCGGGGAGCTGTTTTTT
TRBJ2-1	TRBV11-3	-	-	CASSLKGGSYNEQFF	TGTGCCAGCAGCTTAAAAGGGGGGTCCTACAATGAGCAGTTCTTC
TRBJ1-1	TRBV9	-	-	CASNPLGVATEAFF	TGTGCCAGCAATCCTCTTGGGGTCGCCACTGAAGCTTTCTTT
TRBJ1-1	TRBV9	TRBD1	few	CASSVTGGEAFF	TGTGCCAGCAGCGTGACAGGGGGCGAAGCTTTCTTT
TRBJ2-6	TRBV5-1	-	once	CASSRDTSGANVLTF	TGCGCCAGCAGCCGGGACACCTCTGGGGCCAACGTCCTGACTTTC
TRBJ2-1	TRBV28	TRBD1	-	CASSRTGSYNEQFF	TGTGCCAGCAGCCGGACAGGGTCCTACAATGAGCAGTTCTTC
TRBJ1-5	TRBV6-5	-	once	CASSYSWDFNQPQHF	TGTGCCAGCAGTTACTCGTGGGATTTCAATCAGCCCCAGCATTTT